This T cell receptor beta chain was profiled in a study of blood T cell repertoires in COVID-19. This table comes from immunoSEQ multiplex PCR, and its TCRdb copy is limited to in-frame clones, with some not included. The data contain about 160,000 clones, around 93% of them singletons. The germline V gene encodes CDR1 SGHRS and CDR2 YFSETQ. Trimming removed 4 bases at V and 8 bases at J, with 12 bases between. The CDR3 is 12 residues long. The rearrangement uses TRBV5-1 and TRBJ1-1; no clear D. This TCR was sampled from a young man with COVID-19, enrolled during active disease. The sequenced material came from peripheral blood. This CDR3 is CASSLDQREAFF. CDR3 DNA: TGCGCCAGCAGCCTTGATCAGAGGGAAGCTTTCTTT.